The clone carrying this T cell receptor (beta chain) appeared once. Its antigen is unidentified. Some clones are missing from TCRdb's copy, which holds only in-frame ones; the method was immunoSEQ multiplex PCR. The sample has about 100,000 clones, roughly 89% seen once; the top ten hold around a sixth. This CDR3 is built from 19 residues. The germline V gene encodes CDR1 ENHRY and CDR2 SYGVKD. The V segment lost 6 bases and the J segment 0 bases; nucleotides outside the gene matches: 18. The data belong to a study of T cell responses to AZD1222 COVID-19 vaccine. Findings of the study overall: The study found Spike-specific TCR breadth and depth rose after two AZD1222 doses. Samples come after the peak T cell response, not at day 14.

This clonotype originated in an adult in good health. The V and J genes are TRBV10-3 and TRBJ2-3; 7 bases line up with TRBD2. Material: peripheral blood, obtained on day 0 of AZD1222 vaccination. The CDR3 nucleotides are TGTGCCATCAGCGGACCGCAGCAGAGTAGCGGGTCTAGCACAGATACGCAGTATTTT. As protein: CAISGPQQSSGSSTDTQYF.